This T cell receptor beta chain stems from a study of T-cell reconstitution after alpha-beta-depleted transplantation in children. Unique molecular identifiers were incorporated when the TCRbeta library was constructed. TCRdb reprocessed the PCR reads via MiXCR and lists one record per CDR3 protein. Of 600,000 or so distinct CDR3 sequences listed, around 23% are singletons. V lost 3 bases, J lost 3 bases, and 4 bases stayed unmatched. This CDR3 is 15 amino acids long. Germline CDR1 is WSHSY and CDR2 is SAAADI. This clonotype was counted ten times or more. The source was PBMCs, mostly from graft donor cells, collected 360 days after TCRalphabeta/CD19-depleted stem cell transplant. This rearrangement joins TRBV10-2 to TRBJ2-7, with TRBD1 matching over 11 bases. The clonotype originates from a boy under three years old who had a stem cell transplant for acute myeloid leukemia, so the T cells may come from the graft donor. CDR3 nucleotides: TGCGCCAGCAGTGACAGGACAGGGGGCGGCTACGAGCAGTACTTC. Protein: CASSDRTGGGYEQYF.